The T cell receptor (beta chain) under discussion was sequenced for a study of OX40 agonist ivuxolimab in advanced cancers. Regarding the research as a whole: Ivuxolimab was an agonistic, fully human IgG2 monoclonal antibody directed against OX40 (CD134), a costimulatory receptor. Intravenous ivuxolimab was administered to patients every 2 weeks at six dose levels: 0.01, 0.1, 0.3, 1.5, 3 and 10 mg/kg. Among the roughly 50 dose-escalation patients, about 20 had hepatocellular carcinoma, roughly 15 melanoma, 9 renal cell carcinoma and 9 head and neck cancer. In the dose-escalation cohort, around four fifths of patients were male, and the mean age was 60 years with a range of roughly 20 to 79. Prior anti-PD-1, anti-PD-L1 or anti-CTLA-4 therapy was permitted, and less than 45% of dose-escalation patients had received checkpoint inhibitors. Partial responses were achieved by three dose-escalation patients, of whom one had hepatocellular carcinoma and two had cutaneous melanoma. The purpose of peripheral TCRbeta sequencing was to test whether ivuxolimab changed TCR sequence diversity and led to clonal T-cell expansion. The paper reports the monotherapy dose-escalation portion (N of about 56 patients) of the phase I ivuxolimab trial.

Genomic DNA was extracted from sorted cells for sequencing of the TCRbeta CDR3 region. The immunoSEQ Assay was used to sequence the TCRbeta CDR3 regions. Imported from immuneACCESS, the table was reduced by TCRdb to in-frame sequences with V and J called. These copies leave out some clones; in studies compared against another copy, an unresolved V gene accounts for under half, and the cause of the remainder is not known. Within this sample are 60,000 or so clones, with 65% to 90% of them counted one time only. The ten most abundant clones make up roughly 2.3% of the sample. Patients with autoimmune disease history or receiving systemic immunosuppression were excluded from the trial. Peripheral blood for TCR sequencing was drawn from every dose cohort at baseline, at cycle 4 day 1 and at cycle 7 day 1. Samples were obtained from an open-label, multicenter, first-in-human phase I dose-escalation trial of ivuxolimab. The trial enrolled adults with locally advanced or metastatic head and neck squamous cell, hepatocellular, melanoma or renal cell carcinoma. Before TCR sequencing, CD4+ and CD8+ T cells were separately sorted from peripheral blood.

With regard to this clone: What antigen it recognizes has not been identified. Nothing much larger sits one base from this clone, and base qualities are not available.

Here is what the overall study found, with its caveats: In partial responders in the 0.1-3.0 mg/kg groups, normalized peripheral clonal expansion was found to be among the lowest, especially among CD8+ T cells. At doses of 0.1 to 3.0 mg/kg, clonal expansion of both CD4+ and CD8+ T cells in blood was seen between baseline and week 6. Low levels of normalized T-cell clonal expansion were also shown by some nonresponding patients. Which antigens the clonally expanded peripheral T cells were specific for was not determined. On average, CD8+ T cells showed more expanded clones than CD4+ T cells after ivuxolimab.

The germline V and J ends show losses of 4 bases and 1 base respectively, and no gene match explains 6 bases of the junction. Including cysteine and phenylalanine, the CDR3 has 15 amino acids. The DNA shown is the 45-base CDR3, in frame from base 1. CDR1 and CDR2, per the germline V gene, are SQVTM and ANQGSEA. The chain couples TRBV29-1 to TRBJ2-1; 8 middle bases align to TRBD2. The receptor was derived from an adult with an advanced solid tumor such as melanoma, head and neck, liver or kidney cancer. Sequences were derived from CD4+ or CD8+ T cells sorted from blood, sampled in a trial of the OX40 agonist ivuxolimab. The bases read TGCAGCGTTGTTTTGGGCGGGGGGTCCTACAATGAGCAGTTCTTC. Its coded protein is CSVVLGGGSYNEQFF.